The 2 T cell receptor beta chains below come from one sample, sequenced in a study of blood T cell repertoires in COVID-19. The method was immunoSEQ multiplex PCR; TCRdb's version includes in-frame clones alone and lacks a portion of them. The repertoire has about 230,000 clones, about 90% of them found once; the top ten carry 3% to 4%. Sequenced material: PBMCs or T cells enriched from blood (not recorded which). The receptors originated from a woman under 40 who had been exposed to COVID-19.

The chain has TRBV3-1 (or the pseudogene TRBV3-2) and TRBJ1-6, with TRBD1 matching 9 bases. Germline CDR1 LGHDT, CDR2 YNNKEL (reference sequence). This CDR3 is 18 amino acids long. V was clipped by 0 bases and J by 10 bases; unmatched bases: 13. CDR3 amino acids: CASSQDPGGDRVWSPLHF. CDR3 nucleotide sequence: TGTGCCAGCAGCCAAGATCCAGGAGGGGACAGGGTGTGGTCACCCCTCCACTTT.

DNA for the CDR3: TGTGCCAGCACCCGACAGGGGGCGGACACTGAAGCTTTCTTT. Translating it yields CASTRQGADTEAFF. The chain links TRBV3-1 (or the pseudogene TRBV3-2) to TRBJ1-1; 10 bases line up with TRBD1. The CDR3 sequence is 14 residues long. CDR1 is LGHDT, CDR2 YNNKEL, per germline (reference sequence). J lost 3 bases, V lost 7 bases, and 5 bases had no gene match.